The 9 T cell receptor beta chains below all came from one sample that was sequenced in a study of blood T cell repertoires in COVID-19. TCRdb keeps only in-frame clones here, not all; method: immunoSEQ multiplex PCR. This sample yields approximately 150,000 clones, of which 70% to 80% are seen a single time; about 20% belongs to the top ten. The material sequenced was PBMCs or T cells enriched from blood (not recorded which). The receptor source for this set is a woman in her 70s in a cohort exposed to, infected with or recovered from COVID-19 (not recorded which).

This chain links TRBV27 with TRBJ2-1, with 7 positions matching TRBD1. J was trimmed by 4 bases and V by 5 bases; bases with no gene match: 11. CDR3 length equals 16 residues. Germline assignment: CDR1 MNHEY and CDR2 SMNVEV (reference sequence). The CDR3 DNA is TGTGCCAGCAGTCCAACTGACAGGGCGGAATACAATGAGCAGTTCTTC. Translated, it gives CASSPTDRAEYNEQFF.

The chain's CDR3 is CASSLGGEQYF. The CDR3 nucleotides are TGTGCCAGCTCCCTCGGAGGCGAGCAGTACTTC. This chain joins TRBV18 and TRBJ2-7; D might be TRBD2 (5 bases). V was clipped by 6 bases and J by 6 bases, with 9 bases between them. The CDR3 consists of 11 residues. Germline CDR1 reads KGHSH; CDR2 reads LQKENI.

The CDR3 nucleotides read TGCGCCAGCAGCTTTTACCGGGGGGGAGATACGCAGTATTTT. Amino acids: CASSFYRGGDTQYF. This sequence joins TRBV5-1 and TRBJ2-3; 8 bases are shared with TRBD2. V lost 2 bases, J lost 5 bases, and 4 bases stayed unmatched. The germline gives CDR1 SGHRS, CDR2 YFSETQ. The CDR3 runs to 14 residues. Full variable domain (outside the CDR3, taken from reference TRBV5-1 and TRBJ2-3): KAGVTQTPRYLIKTRGQQVTLSCSPISGHRSVSWYQQTPGQGLQFLFEYFSETQRNKGNFPGRFSGRQFSNSRSEMNVSTLELGDSALYLCASSFYRGGDTQYFGPGTRLTVL.

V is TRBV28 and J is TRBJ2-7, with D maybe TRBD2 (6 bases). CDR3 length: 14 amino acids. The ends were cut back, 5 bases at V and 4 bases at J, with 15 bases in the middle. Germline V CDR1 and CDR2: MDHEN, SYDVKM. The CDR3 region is CASSPGGSRYEQYF. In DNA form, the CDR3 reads TGTGCCAGCAGTCCCGGAGGGAGTCGATACGAGCAGTACTTC.

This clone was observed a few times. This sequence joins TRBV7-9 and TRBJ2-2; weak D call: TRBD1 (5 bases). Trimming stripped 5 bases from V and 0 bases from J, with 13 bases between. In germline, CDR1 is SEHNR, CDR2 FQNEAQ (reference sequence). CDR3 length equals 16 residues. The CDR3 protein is CASSQQTAPNTGELFF. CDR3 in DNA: TGTGCCAGCAGCCAACAGACAGCTCCGAACACCGGGGAGCTGTTTTTT.

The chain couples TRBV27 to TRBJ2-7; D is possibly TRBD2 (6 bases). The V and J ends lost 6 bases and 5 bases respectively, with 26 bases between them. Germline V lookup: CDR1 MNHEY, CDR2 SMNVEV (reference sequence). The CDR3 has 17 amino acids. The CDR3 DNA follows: TGTGCCAGCAGCATCTCGCGTGGGACTTTTGGAGATCACGAGCAGTACTTC. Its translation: CASSISRGTFGDHEQYF.

The CDR3 DNA sequence: TGTGCCAGCAGTTGGGGCGGGGGCACAGATACGCAGTATTTT. Translation gives CASSWGGGTDTQYF. V usage is TRBV28 and J usage is TRBJ2-3; D may be TRBD2 (6 bases). Looked up from germline, CDR1 is MDHEN and CDR2 is SYDVKM. Trimming shortened V by 4 bases and J by 1 base, and 9 bases separated the two germline ends. The CDR3 runs 14 residues.

CDR3 sequence: CASSSTGGNQPQHF. Here the CDR3 DNA reads TGTGCCAGCAGTTCCACAGGGGGCAATCAGCCCCAGCATTTT. The V call is TRBV6-5, the J call TRBJ1-5; 7 nucleotides agree with TRBD1. Germline V gives CDR1 MNHEY, CDR2 SVGAGI. The CDR3 runs 14 residues. The V gene end was trimmed by 4 bases and the J gene end by 2 bases; junction bases not matched to a gene: 2.

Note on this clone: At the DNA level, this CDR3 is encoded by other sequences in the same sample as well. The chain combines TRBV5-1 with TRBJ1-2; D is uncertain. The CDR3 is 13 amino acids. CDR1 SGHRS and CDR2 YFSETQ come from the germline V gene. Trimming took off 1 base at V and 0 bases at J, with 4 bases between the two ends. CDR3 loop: CASSLNTNYGYTF. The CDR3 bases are TGCGCCAGCAGCTTGAATACTAACTATGGCTACACCTTC.